The next 18 T cell receptor beta chains were all read from a single sample in a study of Ad26.COV2.S vaccination and SARS-CoV-2 variants. Treatment here: about 20 received Ad26.COV2.S at low or high dose, single or two shots; five or six received placebo; per-sample allocation not given. The investigators took samples on day 63 after the first vaccine or placebo injection. Assay used: immunoSEQ multiplex PCR; TCRdb lists only in-frame clones, some missing. This sample yields roughly 330,000 clones, of which roughly 90% are seen a single time; 4.5% to 7% belongs to the top ten. This material consisted of peripheral blood, taken in a trial of Ad26.COV2.S vaccine versus placebo. These receptors came from a person aged 18 to 59 who received the Ad26.COV2.S COVID-19 vaccine or a placebo.

The J gene is TRBJ2-3, the V gene TRBV5-4, with D hard to call. The CDR3 runs to 13 residues. Trimming took 3 bases from V and 6 from J, leaving 11 bases between them. CDR1 is SGHNT, CDR2 YYREEE, per germline (reference sequence). CDR3 nucleotides: TGTGCCAGCAGCTCCACAATGGCCGATACGCAGTATTTT. As protein: CASSSTMADTQYF. Complete variable domain (other parts from reference TRBV5-4 and TRBJ2-3): ETGVTQSPTHLIKTRGQQVTLRCSSQSGHNTVSWYQQALGQGPQFIFQYYREEENGRGNFPPRFSGLQFPNYSSELNVNALELDDSALYLCASSSTMADTQYFGPGTRLTVL.

V usage is TRBV19 and J usage is TRBJ1-5; D gene uncertain. The V gene lost 5 bases and the J gene lost 0 bases, with 11 bases spanning the gap. Per germline, CDR1 LNHDA and CDR2 SQIVND (reference sequence). The CDR3 contains 15 residues. The CDR3 reads CASSVGVYSNQPQHF. CDR3 in DNA: TGTGCCAGTAGTGTCGGGGTGTATAGCAATCAGCCCCAGCATTTT.

The chain joins TRBV4-3 to TRBJ1-1, with D uncertain. Trimming cost V 3 bases and J 0 bases, with 8 bases left between them. This CDR3 has 14 residues. CDR1 is LGHNA, CDR2 YSLEER, per germline. The CDR3 here is CASSHGALNTEAFF. The DNA for the CDR3 is TGCGCCAGCAGCCACGGTGCCCTGAACACTGAAGCTTTCTTT.

The V and J genes are TRBV13 and TRBJ1-1; D might be TRBD1 (5 bases). Germline V lookup: CDR1 PRHDT, CDR2 FYEKMQ (reference sequence). The CDR3 contains 17 residues. The V and J ends lost 2 bases and 0 bases respectively, with 16 bases between them. CDR3 protein: CASSLIRGFEMNTEAFF. DNA for the CDR3: TGTGCCAGCAGCTTAATACGGGGGTTTGAGATGAACACTGAAGCTTTCTTT.

The chain carries TRBV5-1 and TRBJ1-1, with 8 bases lining up with TRBD1. The V and J ends lost 1 base and 0 bases, in that order; junction bases with no gene match: 8. Germline V CDR1 and CDR2: SGHRS, YFSETQ. The CDR3 is made up of 17 amino acids. CDR3 sequence reads: CASSLSPDRAMNTEAFF. Written as DNA, the CDR3 is TGCGCCAGCAGCTTGAGCCCGGACAGGGCTATGAACACTGAAGCTTTCTTT.

The chain couples TRBV3-1 (or the pseudogene TRBV3-2) to TRBJ2-1; D unclear. V lost 4 bases, J lost 12 bases, and 16 bases lay in between. The germline gives CDR1 LGHDT, CDR2 YNNKEL (reference sequence). The CDR3 is 13 residues long. The CDR3 DNA follows: TGTGCCAGCAGCCCAGAGCTAGGCCGGGCGCAGTTCTTC. As protein: CASSPELGRAQFF.

V is TRBV7-8 and J is TRBJ2-1; 9 bases line up with TRBD2. Germline CDR1 and CDR2: SGHVS and FQNEAQ. V trimming: 5 bases; J trimming: 4 bases; junction bases outside the gene matches: 9. This CDR3 has 16 residues. In DNA form, the CDR3 reads TGTGCCAGCAGCCCTTTGACTAGCGGCCTGTACAATGAGCAGTTCTTC. Its protein is CASSPLTSGLYNEQFF.

The chain employs TRBV29-1 and TRBJ2-5, with D uncertain. Trimming cost V 7 bases and J 5 bases, with 14 bases left between them. Germline V gene lookup returns CDR1 SQVTM and CDR2 ANQGSEA. The CDR3 length is 12 residues. CDR3 protein: CSAAHEGETQYF. CDR3 coding DNA: TGCAGCGCCGCGCATGAAGGGGAGACCCAGTACTTC.

This sequence joins TRBV6-2 or TRBV6-3 and TRBJ1-1; D gene uncertain. This CDR3 contains 14 residues. Trimming cost V 0 bases and J 6 bases, with 11 bases left between them. Germline lookup yields CDR1 MNHEY and CDR2 SVGEGT. The chain's CDR3 is CASSYSNSVSEAFF. CDR3 coding DNA: TGTGCCAGCAGTTACTCGAACTCGGTCTCTGAAGCTTTCTTT.

This chain connects TRBV5-1 to TRBJ2-5, with TRBD2 identical over 9 bases. Germline CDR1 is SGHRS and CDR2 is YFSETQ. The CDR3 has 17 residues. V was pared by 4 bases and J by 1 base, with 11 bases of the junction left unmatched. The DNA for the CDR3 is TGCGCCAGCAGCGAGGGGGCGCTAGCGGGACTCCAAGAGACCCAGTACTTC. This codes for CASSEGALAGLQETQYF.

The chain is built from TRBV3-1 (or the pseudogene TRBV3-2) and TRBJ2-1; D not resolved. V was clipped by 1 base and J by 12 bases, with 7 bases between them. CDR3 length equals 11 residues. Germline assignment: CDR1 LGHDT and CDR2 YNNKEL (reference sequence). CDR3 sequence (DNA): TGTGCCAGCAGCCAAGCTGGCCGGCAGTTCTTC. Translation gives CASSQAGRQFF.

J is TRBJ2-1 and V is TRBV2, with D tentatively TRBD1 (5 bases). Germline V gene data show CDR1 as SNHLY and CDR2 as FYNNEI. V was pared by 7 bases and J by 10 bases, with 14 bases between. The CDR3 loop spans 12 amino acids. CDR3 amino acids: CASTPSKGEQFF. CDR3 sequence (DNA): TGTGCCAGCACCCCCTCTAAGGGGGAGCAGTTCTTC.

The chain joins TRBV27 to TRBJ2-1, with 7 bases aligning to TRBD1. J lost 11 bases, V lost 0 bases, and 10 bases had no gene match. This CDR3 comprises 15 residues. Germline V gene data show CDR1 as MNHEY and CDR2 as SMNVEV (reference sequence). In DNA, the CDR3 is TGTGCCAGCAGTTTATCGGTCCTACAGGGGCGGCAGCAGTTCTTC. Amino acid sequence: CASSLSVLQGRQQFF.

CDR3 DNA sequence: TGTGCCAGCAGTGAGTCAGGAGGGGGTACTTATGGCTACACCTTC. Its translation is CASSESGGGTYGYTF. The chain has TRBV2 and TRBJ1-2; tentative D call: TRBD1 (6 bases). The CDR3 is 15 amino acids. V lost 3 bases, J lost 5 bases, and 16 bases lay in between. Germline values: CDR1 SNHLY, CDR2 FYNNEI.

DNA of the CDR3: TGTGCCTGGAGTTTGGGGGGTGGCTACACCTTC. Residues: CAWSLGGGYTF. V is TRBV30 and J is TRBJ1-2, with D tentatively TRBD1 (5 bases). The V end lost 2 bases, the J end lost 7 bases, and 8 bases lay between the germline ends. CDR3 size: 11 residues. Germline V gene sequence: CDR1 GTSNPN, CDR2 SVGIG (reference sequence).

This clone has a single count. The chain uses TRBV6-5 and TRBJ1-1; D is perhaps TRBD1 (6 bases). This CDR3 has 16 amino acids. Germline lookup yields CDR1 MNHEY and CDR2 SVGAGI. V was pared by 2 bases and J by 1 base, with 14 bases between. The CDR3, as DNA: TGTGCCAGCAGTTACACCCGTCAACAGGGGAACACTGAAGCTTTCTTT. It codes for CASSYTRQQGNTEAFF.

This clone was counted once. J is TRBJ1-5 and V is TRBV4-1; D is undetermined. Germline-derived CDR1 and CDR2 are MGHRA and YSYEKL. V lost 0 bases to trimming and J lost 6 bases, with 6 bases between them. The CDR3 is 13 residues long. In nucleotides, the CDR3 is TGCGCCAGCAGCCAAGAAAGCCGTCAGCCCCAGCATTTT. Translated: CASSQESRQPQHF.

The chain has TRBV5-6 and TRBJ2-1; possibly TRBD2 for D (6 bases). Germline CDR1 and CDR2: SGHDT and YYEEEE. Trimming cost V 4 bases and J 9 bases, with 17 bases left between them. This CDR3 comprises 14 residues. The CDR3 DNA reads as TGTGCCAGCAGCCTCTTTGGTGTGGGAGGTGAGCAGTTCTTC. Protein: CASSLFGVGGEQFF.